The 17 T cell receptor beta chains listed next were all sequenced from one sample in a study of CD8 T cells in ankylosing spondylitis. The study's findings and limits: Ankylosing spondylitis blood appeared to be characterized by a TCR beta motif of 7 to 9 highly homologous variants.

These TCRs' antigens remain unknown. One entry per CDR3 protein, called by TCRdb with MiXCR from the 5' RACE reads. The table includes fewer than 450,000 distinct CDR3 sequences, about 15% detected once. Material: blood, either unsorted or a sorted T cell fraction (not recorded which). Every receptor here comes from a male donor with ankylosing spondylitis.

V is TRBV10-3 and J is TRBJ2-1; a possible D gene is TRBD2 (5 bases). CDR1 is ENHRY, CDR2 SYGVKD, per germline. V was clipped by 5 bases and J by 7 bases, with 21 bases between them. The CDR3 covers 16 residues. CDR3 protein: CAISNPTQQSGNEQFF. CDR3 nucleotide sequence: TGTGCCATCAGTAACCCGACCCAACAGAGCGGTAATGAGCAGTTCTTC.

This clonotype was counted between two and nine times. The chain employs TRBV7-8 and TRBJ1-2, with D uncertain. Trimming removed 2 bases from V and 6 bases from J, with 4 bases in between. Looked up from germline, CDR1 is SGHVS and CDR2 is FQNEAQ. CDR3 length: 11 residues. Here the CDR3 DNA reads TGTGCCAGCAGCTTAAGGGATGGCTACACCTTC. It yields the protein CASSLRDGYTF.

This clonotype was counted only a few times. The gene calls are TRBV30 and TRBJ1-6; D call uncertain. The V end lost 0 bases, the J end lost 0 bases, and 12 bases lay between the germline ends. The germline V gene has CDR1 GTSNPN and CDR2 SVGIG (reference sequence). This CDR3 region has 17 residues. The CDR3 is CAWSVRTGNSYNSPLHF. The DNA for the CDR3 is TGTGCCTGGAGTGTGAGGACGGGGAACTCCTATAATTCACCCCTCCACTTT.

This sequence joins TRBV7-8 and TRBJ2-2; D is perhaps TRBD2 (5 bases). V lost 4 bases, J lost 2 bases, and 14 bases lay in between. The CDR3 loop spans 16 amino acids. Germline-derived CDR1 and CDR2 are SGHVS and FQNEAQ. The CDR3 spells CASSSLAEPNTGELFF. DNA for the CDR3: TGTGCCAGCAGCTCCCTAGCAGAGCCAAACACCGGGGAGCTGTTTTTT.

J is TRBJ2-1 and V is TRBV18; 9 bases line up with TRBD2. The CDR3 contains 14 residues. Germline V gene lookup returns CDR1 KGHSH and CDR2 LQKENI. The V segment lost 6 bases and the J segment 9 bases; nucleotides outside the gene matches: 9. The CDR3 loop is CASSRGAGGGEQFF. The DNA of the CDR3 is TGTGCCAGCTCCCGCGGAGCGGGAGGAGGTGAGCAGTTCTTC.

This clonotype was counted only a few times. This sequence joins TRBV10-3 and TRBJ1-5; D is uncertain. This CDR3 region has 13 residues. Germline V CDR1 and CDR2: ENHRY, SYGVKD. V was trimmed by 0 bases and J by 4 bases, leaving 4 bases between them. In nucleotides, the CDR3 is TGTGCCATCAGTGAGTCGGTTAATCAGCCCCAGCATTTT. Translating gives CAISESVNQPQHF.

There are a few counts of this clonotype. The gene calls are TRBV4-2 and TRBJ1-5; a weak D match, TRBD1 (6 bases). Per the germline V gene, CDR1 is LGHNA and CDR2 is YNFKEQ. V was shortened by 0 bases and J by 3 bases, with 9 bases between the two germline ends. CDR3 size: 15 residues. In DNA form, the CDR3 reads TGTGCCAGCAGCCAAGAATCAGGGGCCAATCAGCCCCAGCATTTT. It translates to CASSQESGANQPQHF.

The chain employs TRBV5-6 and TRBJ2-5; perhaps TRBD2 as D (7 bases). V was shortened by 4 bases and J by 2 bases, with 15 bases between the two germline ends. The CDR3 is made up of 15 amino acids. Germline CDR1 SGHDT, CDR2 YYEEEE. The CDR3 bases are TGTGCCAGCAGCCAAGGGGGAGGGAAACAAGAGACCCAGTACTTC. Amino acids: CASSQGGGKQETQYF.

The chain couples TRBV9 to TRBJ1-1, with D perhaps matching TRBD1 (5 bases). CDR1 and CDR2 from the germline V gene are SGDLS and YYNGEE. The ends were cut back, 6 bases at V and 2 bases at J, with 17 bases in the middle. The CDR3 runs to 15 residues. CDR3 sequence reads: CASTPRGELNTEAFF. CDR3 coding DNA: TGTGCCAGCACCCCCAGAGGGGAACTTAACACTGAAGCTTTCTTT.

This sequence joins TRBV25-1 and TRBJ2-2, with D uncertain. Trimming took off 6 bases at V and 3 bases at J, with 8 bases between the two ends. This CDR3 spans 13 amino acids. CDR1 MGHDK and CDR2 SYGVNS come from the germline V gene. CDR3 sequence: CASRVRDTGELFF. The CDR3 bases are TGTGCCAGCAGAGTAAGGGACACCGGGGAGCTGTTTTTT.

The chain joins TRBV30 to TRBJ1-1; D gene ambiguous. CDR3 length: 14 residues. V was pared by 4 bases and J by 0 bases, with 12 bases between. The germline gives CDR1 GTSNPN, CDR2 SVGIG (reference sequence). The CDR3 sequence: CAWMSKPVNTEAFF. In DNA form, the CDR3 reads TGTGCCTGGATGTCGAAACCGGTGAACACTGAAGCTTTCTTT. The full variable domain, rest sourced from reference TRBV30 and TRBJ1-1, is SQTIHQWPATLVQPVGSPLSLECTVEGTSNPNLYWYRQAAGRGLQLLFYSVGIGQISSEVPQNLSASRPQDRQFILSSKKLLLSDSGFYLCAWMSKPVNTEAFFGQGTRLTVV.

The chain recombines TRBV5-1 with TRBJ1-2; D is unclear. The CDR3 totals 15 residues. Germline assignment: CDR1 SGHRS and CDR2 YFSETQ. Trimming removed 0 bases from V and 2 bases from J, with 11 bases in between. In nucleotides, the CDR3 is TGCGCCAGCAGCTTGGTTATGGGTGCGAACTATGGCTACACCTTC. Translating gives CASSLVMGANYGYTF.

This chain uses TRBV24-1 with TRBJ2-2, with D possibly called TRBD1 or TRBD2 (5 bases each). This CDR3 spans 13 amino acids. V lost 3 bases and J 6 bases, leaving 7 bases between the germline ends. The V gene's germline CDR1 is KGHDR and CDR2 SFDVKD. CDR3 amino acids: CATSDGGPGELFF. Written as DNA, the CDR3 is TGTGCCACCAGTGATGGGGGACCCGGGGAGCTGTTTTTT.

The rearrangement links TRBV29-1 to TRBJ1-2; D not certain. The CDR3 has 11 residues. Per the germline V gene, CDR1 is SQVTM and CDR2 is ANQGSEA. V was cut by 4 bases and J by 4 bases, with 7 bases left in between. The CDR3 DNA is TGCAGCGTTGGATTGAGCTATGGCTACACCTTC. Its protein is CSVGLSYGYTF.

This clonotype was observed a few times. The rearrangement joins TRBV6-2 or TRBV6-3 to TRBJ1-2, with 7 bases aligning to TRBD1. Germline CDR1 reads MNHEY; CDR2 reads SVGEGT. CDR3 length: 16 residues. Trimming at V came to 2 bases and at J to 4 bases, leaving 10 bases not matched to a gene. The CDR3 spells CASSYQSGQRTYGYTF. DNA for the CDR3: TGTGCCAGCAGTTACCAGTCGGGACAGCGAACCTATGGCTACACCTTC.

There are a few counts of this clonotype. The J gene is TRBJ2-1, the V gene TRBV20-1; 10 bases map to TRBD2. CDR3 size: 16 residues. Germline-derived CDR1 and CDR2 are DFQATT and SNEGSKA (reference sequence). Losses at the gene ends were 1 base for V and 0 bases for J; bases not matched to a gene: 3. The CDR3 spells CSARVRTSGSYNEQFF. DNA for the CDR3: TGCAGTGCTAGAGTCCGGACTAGCGGCTCCTACAATGAGCAGTTCTTC.

This clonotype has just a few counts. This chain connects TRBV29-1 to TRBJ1-2, with no clear D. Trimming took 5 bases from V and 6 from J, leaving 10 bases between them. CDR3 length: 11 amino acids. CDR1 and CDR2 from the germline V gene are SQVTM and ANQGSEA. The DNA for the CDR3 is TGCAGCGTTCTCTTAGGTGATGGCTACACCTTC. Translation: CSVLLGDGYTF.